Listed below are T cell receptor beta chains from one sample, sequenced in a study of shared T cell receptors in the human thymus. Clones were read by immunoSEQ multiplex PCR, and TCRdb kept only the in-frame ones, dropping some. Among 650,000 to 950,000 clones, approximately 83% were seen once, and the ten largest hold around 0.0094%. These data were likewise used in another study, on human thymus T cells.

Sequenced: thymocytes. These TCRs come from a girl in the first two years of life with a congenital heart defect. The CDR3 runs from the conserved cysteine through the conserved F or W. The D gene is left open where the match is weak. Not every row has a clone size; where given, it reads once, few, many or a size class.

d_call	clone_size	v_call	j_call	cdr3_nt	cdr3_aa
NA	NA	TRBV6-5	TRBJ1-6	TGTGCCAGCAGCCTAGCAAATTCACCCCTCCACTTT	CASSLANSPLHF
NA	NA	TRBV4-3	TRBJ1-1	TGCGCCAGCAGCCTCCGAACGGATCCTGGGGGGGCAGGAATGAGGACTGAAGCTTTCTTT	CASSLRTDPGGAGMRTEAFF
NA	NA	TRBV2	TRBJ1-2	TGTGCCAGACCGGACAGCGACCTCTATGGCTACACCTTC	CARPDSDLYGYTF
TRBD2	NA	TRBV7-8	TRBJ2-1	TGTGCCAGCAGCCCAAATCGGGGCGGGGGGAACAATGAGCAGTTCTTC	CASSPNRGGGNNEQFF
NA	NA	TRBV4-3	TRBJ1-2	TGCGCCAGCAGCCCTGGGACCTCCACAGGGTTTGGTGACTATGGCTACACCTTC	CASSPGTSTGFGDYGYTF
TRBD1	NA	TRBV11-2	TRBJ1-6	TGTGCCAGCCGCCCGACAGGGTCCCCAAATTCACCCCTCCACTTT	CASRPTGSPNSPLHF
NA	NA	TRBV9	TRBJ1-1	TGTGCCAGCAGCCCACACAGGGTAGGGAACACTGAAGCTTTCTTT	CASSPHRVGNTEAFF
NA	NA	TRBV4-1	TRBJ1-2	TGCGCCAGCAGCCAACTTCCGTCGGACACTCGGGGCTACACCTTC	CASSQLPSDTRGYTF
TRBD1	NA	TRBV27	TRBJ1-5	TGTGCCAGCAGGCGACAGGGCGAGGTTCAGCCCCAGCATTTT	CASRRQGEVQPQHF
NA	NA	TRBV19	TRBJ1-1	TGTGCCAGTAGTTCTGAGGAGAGGAACACTGAAGCTTTCTTT	CASSSEERNTEAFF
NA	NA	TRBV5-1	TRBJ2-2	TGCGCCAGCAGCTTCAAGGGGTCCGGGGAGCTGTTTTTT	CASSFKGSGELFF
TRBD1	few	TRBV11-2	TRBJ2-5	TGTGCCAGCAGCGGCTACCCGGACAGGGACCAAGAGACCCAGTACTTC	CASSGYPDRDQETQYF
TRBD2	NA	TRBV19	TRBJ2-1	TGTGCCAGTAGTATTTGCGGGGGGGAATCCTACAATGAGCAGTTCTTC	CASSICGGESYNEQFF
NA	NA	TRBV4-1	TRBJ1-4	TGCGCCAGCAGCCGGTCTTTAGGGGGTAAAACAACTAATGAAAAACTGTTTTTT	CASSRSLGGKTTNEKLFF
TRBD2	NA	TRBV11-1	TRBJ2-4	TGTGCCAGCAGCACAGGACTAGCGGGGAACATTCAGTACTTC	CASSTGLAGNIQYF
TRBD1	NA	TRBV7-9	TRBJ1-2	TGTGCCAGCAGCTTAGTTGGACAGGAAGGCTATGGCTACACCTTC	CASSLVGQEGYGYTF
TRBD1	NA	TRBV15	TRBJ1-3	TGTGCCACCAGCAGAGATGAGGGACAGGGGGCGCATGGAAACACCATATATTTT	CATSRDEGQGAHGNTIYF
NA	few	TRBV5-1	TRBJ2-5	TGCGCCAGCAGACCGCCTAGCGCGGAGACCCAGTACTTC	CASRPPSAETQYF
NA	NA	TRBV10-3	TRBJ1-5	TGTGCCATCAGTGAGTCGTGGGCTAGCAATCAGCCCCAGCATTTT	CAISESWASNQPQHF
TRBD1	NA	TRBV28	TRBJ1-5	TGTGCCAGCAGTTTCCCCAGACAGGGCGGCAAGCCCCAGCATTTT	CASSFPRQGGKPQHF
NA	NA	TRBV25-1	TRBJ2-1	TGTGCCAGCAGTCGGACAGCCCACTCCTACAATGAGCAGTTCTTC	CASSRTAHSYNEQFF
NA	NA	TRBV7-6	TRBJ2-7	TGTGCCAGCAGCTCCCACACAGGGAACTACGAGCAGTACTTC	CASSSHTGNYEQYF
TRBD1	NA	TRBV15	TRBJ2-1	TGTGCCACCAGCACGACAGGGAAGCAGTTCTTC	CATSTTGKQFF
NA	once	TRBV5-1	TRBJ2-7	TGCGCCAGCTCCGGCGGGACGTATTCCTACGAGCAGTACTTC	CASSGGTYSYEQYF
TRBD1	NA	TRBV5-1	TRBJ2-3	TGCGCCAGCAGCTTGGCTTTTGCGACAGGGACAGATACGCAGTATTTT	CASSLAFATGTDTQYF
NA	NA	TRBV5-8	TRBJ1-1	TGTGCCAGCAGCTTCGTTCGGGAAAAGGACTGTGAGAACACTGAAGCTTTCTTT	CASSFVREKDCENTEAFF
NA	NA	TRBV11-2	TRBJ2-7	TGTGCCAGCAGCGAGAATGGGGCGGCGTCTGGATACGTAGAGCAGTACTTC	CASSENGAASGYVEQYF
NA	NA	TRBV7-2	TRBJ2-5	TGTGCCAGCAGCTTTCTAGCTTTCGGAGAGACCCAGTACTTC	CASSFLAFGETQYF
NA	NA	TRBV6-1	TRBJ1-5	TGTGCCAGCAGGGGGGAGGGGGATTGTGGGCCCCAGCATTTT	CASRGEGDCGPQHF
NA	NA	TRBV29-1	TRBJ2-5	TGCAGCGTTGAGTGGCCGAAAGAGACCCAGTACTTC	CSVEWPKETQYF
TRBD2	NA	TRBV7-2	TRBJ2-1	TGTGCCAGCAGCCTAGCGGGGGCTTTTCATGAGCAGTTCTTC	CASSLAGAFHEQFF
TRBD1	NA	TRBV2	TRBJ2-7	TGTGCCAGCCGGACCAGGACAGGTAATTACGAGCAGTACTTC	CASRTRTGNYEQYF
NA	NA	TRBV4-1	TRBJ2-1	TGCGCCAGCAGCCAGCGGGACCCAAGTGCCCCCTACAATGAGCAGTTCTTC	CASSQRDPSAPYNEQFF
NA	once	TRBV28	TRBJ2-2	TGTGCCAGCAGTTGCGGGGCCAACACCGGGGAGCTGTTTTTT	CASSCGANTGELFF
NA	NA	TRBV6-1	TRBJ1-4	TGTGCCAGCAGTGACATCACCGATCGGACTCCCCTCTGG	CASSDITDRTPLW
NA	NA	TRBV19	TRBJ1-4	TGTGCCAGTAGCAAACCCGGGACAGAAAAACTGTTTTTT	CASSKPGTEKLFF
TRBD1	NA	TRBV28	TRBJ2-1	TGTGCCAGCAGTTTACTCCAGGGGGCCGGCTCCTACAATGAGCAGTTCTTC	CASSLLQGAGSYNEQFF
NA	NA	TRBV28	TRBJ1-1	TGTGCCAGCAGTTTATGGGCCGACACTGAAGCTTTCTTT	CASSLWADTEAFF
NA	NA	TRBV7-9	TRBJ1-1	TGTGCCAGCACAAAGACACCAGCCGCTTTCTTT	CASTKTPAAFF
NA	few	TRBV18	TRBJ1-2	TGTGCCAGCTCACCCCCCCCCGGGACAATCAACTATGGCTACACCTTC	CASSPPPGTINYGYTF
NA	NA	TRBV5-1	TRBJ2-5	TGCGCCAGCAGCTTCCGACAGGCTCGAGAGACCCAGTACTTC	CASSFRQARETQYF
TRBD1	few	TRBV9	TRBJ1-4	TGTGCCAGCAGCCGGGGACAGGGGGCTCGTGCGGAAAAACTGTTTTTT	CASSRGQGARAEKLFF
NA	once	TRBV10-2	TRBJ2-5	TGCGCCAGCAGTGAGTCAACATACAGGGACCAAGAGACCCAGTACTTC	CASSESTYRDQETQYF
NA	NA	TRBV5-1	TRBJ2-7	TGCGCCAGCAGCTTGGTTTGGAATACGGGATTTCTCTCCTACGAGCAGTACTTC	CASSLVWNTGFLSYEQYF
NA	NA	TRBV5-1	TRBJ2-1	TGCGCCAGCAGCTTGGCGAGGATCAATGAGCAGTTCTTC	CASSLARINEQFF
NA	NA	TRBV28	TRBJ1-5	TGTGCCAGCAGTAGGAGCGGGAGTCAGCCCCAGCATTTT	CASSRSGSQPQHF
NA	NA	TRBV5-1	TRBJ1-1	TGCGCCAGCAGCCCAGTCCCCAGGGCGGATGAAGCTTTCTTT	CASSPVPRADEAFF
NA	NA	TRBV9	TRBJ2-7	TGTGCCAGCAGCGCATACAGGGTTTCAGATAACGAGCAGTACTTC	CASSAYRVSDNEQYF
TRBD1	NA	TRBV7-2	TRBJ2-7	TGTGCCAGCAGCCAGGACGGGACAGGGTCCTTCCAATCGCCCGAGCAGTACTTC	CASSQDGTGSFQSPEQYF
TRBD2	NA	TRBV7-2	TRBJ2-7	TGTGCCAGCAGCTTACCGGGACTAGCGGTTTACGAGCAGTACTTC	CASSLPGLAVYEQYF
NA	NA	TRBV7-2	TRBJ2-7	TGTGCCAGCAGCTCCTCTTGCCGCAGGGGATGCTACGAGCAGTACTTC	CASSSSCRRGCYEQYF
NA	NA	TRBV5-4	TRBJ1-1	TGTGCCAGCAGCTTGAGGGGTACGTGGAATGAAGCTTTCTTT	CASSLRGTWNEAFF
TRBD2	NA	TRBV28	TRBJ2-7	TGTGCCAGCTGCCCGGGACTAGACTTCTACGAGCAGTACTTC	CASCPGLDFYEQYF
TRBD1	NA	TRBV5-1	TRBJ2-2	TGCGCCAGCAGCTTGTTAAGGGGGCCCACCGGGGAGCTGTTTTTT	CASSLLRGPTGELFF
NA	NA	TRBV14	TRBJ2-7	TGTGCCACCAGCGACAGACCCTACGAGCAGTACTTC	CATSDRPYEQYF
TRBD2	few	TRBV4-3	TRBJ2-2	TGCGCCAGCAGCCTAATAGCGGGGGGGCCGGGGGCCGGGGAGCTGTTTTTT	CASSLIAGGPGAGELFF
TRBD1	NA	TRBV4-3	TRBJ2-7	TGCGCCAGCAGCCAAGACGGAGGACAGGGGAGAGCCTCGAGCTCCTACGAGCAGTACTTC	CASSQDGGQGRASSSYEQYF
TRBD1	NA	TRBV7-4	TRBJ2-7	TGTGCCAGCAGCTTCAGCCATATACCCGGGACAGGGGGTCGAGAGCAGTACTTC	CASSFSHIPGTGGREQYF